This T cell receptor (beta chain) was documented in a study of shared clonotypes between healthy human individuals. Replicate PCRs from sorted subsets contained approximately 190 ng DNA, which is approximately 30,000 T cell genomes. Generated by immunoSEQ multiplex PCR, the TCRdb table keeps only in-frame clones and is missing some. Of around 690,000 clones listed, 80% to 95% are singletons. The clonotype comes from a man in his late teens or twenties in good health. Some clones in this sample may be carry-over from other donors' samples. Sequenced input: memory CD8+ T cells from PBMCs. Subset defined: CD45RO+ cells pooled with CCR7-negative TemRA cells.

The CDR3 coding sequence is TGTGCCAGTAGTCCTCCCAAGGGCGGGAGACATGGCTACACCTTC. It specifies CASSPPKGGRHGYTF. The chain couples TRBV19 to TRBJ1-2; no definite D call. The CDR3 totals 15 residues. Trimming cost V 5 bases and J 6 bases, with 19 bases left between them. Germline-derived CDR1 and CDR2 are LNHDA and SQIVND (reference sequence).